One and the same sample provided the 9 T cell receptor beta chains below, sequenced in a study of blood T cells in healthy people across ages. PCR was performed a second time for about 6 to 11 cycles using a sample-barcoded 5' primer and a J-beta primer mix. One entry per CDR3 protein results from TCRdb running MiXCR on the 5' RACE reads. This sample has around 600,000 distinct CDR3 sequences; around 48% occur once, and the top ten carry approximately 23%. Sequenced: blood. The receptors come from a man older than 75 in good health.

The rearrangement uses TRBV9 and TRBJ2-1, with D perhaps matching TRBD1 or TRBD2 (5 bases each). The CDR3 is 16 residues long. The ends were cut back, 1 base at V and 1 base at J, with 12 bases in the middle. CDR1 SGDLS and CDR2 YYNGEE come from the germline V gene. CDR3 bases: TGTGCCAGCAGCGTACTCCAGGGAGCGTCCTACAATGAGCAGTTCTTC. Translated: CASSVLQGASYNEQFF.

V gene TRBV4-3 combines with J gene TRBJ2-3; D unclear. CDR3 length: 18 residues. Trimming cost V 0 bases and J 6 bases, with 22 bases left between them. Looked up from germline, CDR1 is LGHNA and CDR2 is YSLEER. The CDR3 region is CASSQDFSVSASEDTQYF. The CDR3 region has the DNA TGCGCCAGCAGCCAAGATTTTTCGGTTTCCGCCTCAGAGGATACGCAGTATTTT.

The V and J genes are TRBV12-3 or TRBV12-4 and TRBJ2-3; no definite D call. V dropped 6 bases and J dropped 1 base, with 23 bases sitting between them. This CDR3 comprises 18 residues. This CDR3 is CASSPTLRLRLGTDTQYF. The CDR3, as DNA: TGTGCCAGCAGCCCAACTCTACGACTGAGGCTTGGCACAGATACGCAGTATTTT.

As for this clonotype: At one end, the junction sequence differs from germline, possibly due to a read error. The chain recombines TRBV12-3 or TRBV12-4 with TRBJ1-2; 7 bases match TRBD1. The CDR3 sequence is 15 residues long. The CDR3: CASSPYSGTEDGYTF. CDR3 nucleotide sequence: TGTGCTAGCAGTCCTTACTCCGGGACAGAAGACGGCTACACCTTC.

Written as DNA, the CDR3 is TGTGCCAGCAGTTTTAGAACCGGGGCTAGCGGGATAGCCAAAAACATTCAGTACTTC. This encodes CASSFRTGASGIAKNIQYF. J is TRBJ2-4 and V is TRBV12-3 or TRBV12-4; 9 bases are shared with TRBD2. Trimming removed 3 bases from V and 0 bases from J; junction bases left unmatched: 12. This CDR3 contains 19 residues.

This clonotype has just a few counts. The chain joins TRBV12-3 or TRBV12-4 to TRBJ1-2; D ambiguous. V was clipped by 1 base and J by 4 bases, with 4 bases between them. The CDR3 is made up of 12 amino acids. The CDR3 protein is CASSLGSYGYTF. The DNA for the CDR3 is TGTGCCAGCAGTTTAGGCAGCTATGGCTACACCTTC.

This clonotype occurred a few times. The chain is built from TRBV12-3 or TRBV12-4 and TRBJ1-2; 11 bases align to TRBD1. V was clipped by 6 bases and J by 7 bases; unmatched bases: 16. This CDR3 is built from 17 residues. The CDR3 loop reads CASRPSGQGASQSGYTF. DNA for the CDR3: TGTGCCAGCAGACCATCCGGACAGGGGGCATCTCAGAGTGGCTACACCTTC.

The CDR3 bases are TGTGCCAGCAGTTTAGGTTTGGGTAGGCATGAGCAGTTCTTC. Translation gives CASSLGLGRHEQFF. V gene TRBV12-3 or TRBV12-4 combines with J gene TRBJ2-1; D is uncertain. This CDR3 spans 14 amino acids. V was shortened by 1 base and J by 8 bases, with 12 bases between the two germline ends.

The V call is TRBV5-1, the J call TRBJ2-3; 8 bases map to TRBD1. CDR1 and CDR2 from the germline V gene are SGHRS and YFSETQ. Losses at the gene ends were 0 bases for V and 6 bases for J; bases not matched to a gene: 6. This CDR3 region has 15 residues. CDR3 DNA: TGCGCCAGCAGCTTGGTTCCAGGGGGCAAGGATACGCAGTATTTT. It codes for CASSLVPGGKDTQYF.